This is a list of T cell receptor beta chains from one sample in a study of blood T cell dynamics during melanoma immunotherapy. Here immunoSEQ multiplex PCR was the method, and the copy in TCRdb shows in-frame clones only, minus some. This table holds 25,000 to 35,000 clones, approximately 80% found once. The input for sequencing was blood, taken from a patient treated with checkpoint blockade. The receptors here all came from a human donor with melanoma. Both conserved end residues are part of each CDR3. The D gene is left open where the match is weak. Size tells how often a clone was seen (once, few, many) or the class of an expanded clone, and some rows leave it out.

TRBJ2-2	TRBV7-8	TRBD2	.	TGTGCCAGCAGCTTAGCAAGCGGGAGAGCTGGGGAGCTGTTTTTT	CASSLASGRAGELFF
TRBJ2-7	TRBV6-6	.	.	TGTGCCAGCAGCCGCGACGGATACGAGCAGTACTTC	CASSRDGYEQYF
TRBJ2-5	TRBV11-1	TRBD2	.	TGTGCCAGCAGCTTAGAAGCGGGAAAGGGGGAGACCCAGTACTTC	CASSLEAGKGETQYF
TRBJ2-7	TRBV6-1	TRBD1	.	TGTGCCAGCATCGGGACAGCTTTCTACGAGCAGTACTTC	CASIGTAFYEQYF
TRBJ1-1	TRBV10-3	TRBD1	.	TGTGCCATCAGTGGAAGGACAGGGGATGCTTTCTTT	CAISGRTGDAFF
TRBJ2-5	TRBV10-2	TRBD2	.	TGCGCCAGCAGTGAGAGGGCTAGCGGGGGGGTTCAAGAGACCCAGTACTTC	CASSERASGGVQETQYF
TRBJ2-5	TRBV2	.	.	TGTGCCAGCAGCCCCAGGCAAGAGACCCAGTACTTC	CASSPRQETQYF
TRBJ2-2	TRBV10-2	.	.	TGCGCCAGGCGGGAACTCTCGAACACCGGGGAGCTGTTTTTT	CARRELSNTGELFF
TRBJ2-3	TRBV2	.	.	TGTGCCAGCAGTGTATCAGGGATGGGGCAGTATTTT	CASSVSGMGQYF
TRBJ2-1	TRBV2	TRBD2	.	TGTGCCAGCAGTGCTGCTAGCGGGGGATTCAATGAGCAGTTCTTC	CASSAASGGFNEQFF
TRBJ2-7	TRBV13	.	once	TGTGCCAGCAGAGGGGAGAGCTCCTACGAGCAGTACTTC	CASRGESSYEQYF
TRBJ1-6	TRBV7-9	TRBD1	.	TGTGCTAGCAGCCCTGGACAGGGAAATTCACCCCTCCACTTT	CASSPGQGNSPLHF
TRBJ2-5	TRBV5-6	.	.	TGTGCCAGCAGCTTGGTTAGGCAACAGGGTGAGATGCGAGAGACCCAGTACTTC	CASSLVRQQGEMRETQYF
TRBJ2-2	TRBV11-2	.	.	TGTGCCAGCAGCTTAAATTGGGCCCGAAACACCGGGGAGCTGTTTTTT	CASSLNWARNTGELFF
TRBJ1-5	TRBV27	TRBD1	.	TGTGCCAGCAGTACACGGACAGGGGGCAGCGGGACTGGCAATCAGCCCCAGCATTTT	CASSTRTGGSGTGNQPQHF
TRBJ2-3	TRBV4-2	TRBD2	.	TGTGCCAGCAGCCAAGAGGGGACTAGCGGGGGAGACGATACGCAGTATTTT	CASSQEGTSGGDDTQYF
TRBJ2-1	TRBV27	TRBD1	few	TGTGCCAGCAGGATGGACAGGGTTGCCTACAATGAGCAGTTCTTC	CASRMDRVAYNEQFF
TRBJ2-7	TRBV6-1	.	.	TGTGCCAGCAGTGATATCCCGACGCGGACCTCCTACGAGCAGTACTTC	CASSDIPTRTSYEQYF
TRBJ1-1	TRBV14	TRBD1	once	TGTGCCAGCCCCAGGGGGCTGAACACTGAAGCTTTCTTT	CASPRGLNTEAFF
TRBJ2-7	TRBV4-1	TRBD2	.	TGCGCCAGCAGCCACCGACTAGCGGGAGGATACGAGCAGTACTTC	CASSHRLAGGYEQYF
TRBJ1-6	TRBV4-3	.	.	TGCGCCAGCAGCCAAGACAGGGTGGGTTACTCACCCCTCCACTTT	CASSQDRVGYSPLHF
TRBJ1-2	TRBV5-1	TRBD1	.	TGCGCCAGCAGCCCCGGGACAGGGAGCCTCTATGGCTACACCTTC	CASSPGTGSLYGYTF
TRBJ2-1	TRBV6-1	.	.	TGTGCCAGCAGGGGCTTTGGGGGGCGAAATGAGCAGTTCTTC	CASRGFGGRNEQFF
TRBJ1-2	TRBV4-1	.	.	TGCGCCAGCAGCCAGACCCTAGGGGGAAGGTATGGCTACACCTTC	CASSQTLGGRYGYTF
TRBJ2-7	TRBV6-5	.	.	TGTGCCAGCAGCCCCGGGACCGGCCCGGGGCAGTACTTC	CASSPGTGPGQYF
TRBJ2-7	TRBV5-1	TRBD1	.	TGCGCCAGCAGCTTGGCCCCAGGACAGGGCAACTACGAGCAGTACTTC	CASSLAPGQGNYEQYF
TRBJ2-7	TRBV9	.	.	TGTGCCAGCAGCGTAGCGCTCCTGACTGGAGAGCAGTACTTC	CASSVALLTGEQYF
TRBJ2-2	TRBV5-1	.	.	TGCGCCAGCAGCGGAACGAACACCGGGGAGCTGTTTTTT	CASSGTNTGELFF
TRBJ2-7	TRBV18	TRBD2	.	TGTGCCAGCTCACCACCCGGCGGGGGTGTGGACGAGCAGTACTTC	CASSPPGGGVDEQYF
TRBJ1-1	TRBV19	.	once	TGTGCCAGTAGTCCCCCCCTCAGGGGTGAAGCTTTCTTT	CASSPPLRGEAFF
TRBJ1-6	TRBV4-2	.	.	TGTGCCAGCAGCCAAGGCACAGCTTCCTATAATTCACCCCTCCACTTT	CASSQGTASYNSPLHF
TRBJ1-4	TRBV19	.	.	TGTGCCACTCCTCAAGCAACTAATGAAAAACTGTTTTTT	CATPQATNEKLFF
TRBJ2-1	TRBV28	TRBD2	.	TGTGCCAGCGGAAGACTAGCGGGAAGCAATGAGCAGTTCTTC	CASGRLAGSNEQFF
TRBJ1-1	TRBV9	.	.	TGTGCCAGCAGCGTAGATTCAGGGGCGAGCACTGAAGCTTTCTTT	CASSVDSGASTEAFF
TRBJ2-7	TRBV7-2	.	.	TGTGCCAGCAGCCCAGCGGTGGGTAAACGGTACGAGCAGTACTTC	CASSPAVGKRYEQYF
TRBJ2-7	TRBV6-4	TRBD2	.	TGTGCCAGCAGTGCGAGTAGCGGGTCCTACGAGCAGTACTTC	CASSASSGSYEQYF
TRBJ2-5	TRBV28	.	.	TGTGCCAGCAGTTTCGTGACGGTGCAAGAGACCCAGTACTTC	CASSFVTVQETQYF
TRBJ2-2	TRBV5-1	.	.	TGCGCCAGCAGCGCAATCGACACCGGGGAGCTGTTTTTT	CASSAIDTGELFF
TRBJ2-7	TRBV15	.	.	TGTGCCACCAGCAGAGAAGGGGGTTACGAGCAGTACTTC	CATSREGGYEQYF
TRBJ2-3	TRBV5-6	.	once	TGTGCCAGCAGCTTGCAAGGAGCCGGCACAGATACGCAGTATTTT	CASSLQGAGTDTQYF
TRBJ2-7	TRBV29-1	TRBD1	.	TGCAGCGTCGAAACCAGGGGGAGCTCCTACGAGCAGTACTTC	CSVETRGSSYEQYF
TRBJ2-7	TRBV15	.	.	TGTGCCACCAGCAGAGGACCAGGGCGGGACGAGCAGTACTTC	CATSRGPGRDEQYF
TRBJ2-1	TRBV11-2	.	few	TGTGCCAGCAGCTCGCTCACAGCGCGGGGTTACAATGAGCAGTTCTTC	CASSSLTARGYNEQFF
TRBJ2-2	TRBV2	.	.	TGTGCCAGCAGTGAAGCCCGGGGGCGGTTCGGGGAGCTGTTTTTT	CASSEARGRFGELFF
TRBJ1-5	TRBV5-8	.	.	TGTGCCAGCAGCTTAGAGGGCAACAATCAGCCCCAGCATTTT	CASSLEGNNQPQHF
TRBJ1-2	TRBV2	TRBD1	.	TGTGCCAGCAGGAGGGGGCTTGGCTATGGCTACACCTTC	CASRRGLGYGYTF
TRBJ2-5	TRBV5-5	.	.	TGTGCCAGCAGGGAGAGATTTAGGGGCCAGTACCAAGAGACCCAGTACTTC	CASRERFRGQYQETQYF
TRBJ1-2	TRBV29-1	.	.	TGCAGCGGTGGTGACTATGGCTACACCTTC	CSGGDYGYTF
TRBJ2-7	TRBV5-1	.	.	TGCGCCAGCAGCTTGGCCCGGCAGCCCTACGAGCAGTACTTC	CASSLARQPYEQYF
TRBJ2-5	TRBV4-2	.	.	TGTGCCAGCAGCCAAGAACTAGACCCCCAAGAGACCCAGTACTTC	CASSQELDPQETQYF